This TCR beta chain was observed in a study of cytomegalovirus exposure and HLA in healthy donors. This CDR3 spans 16 amino acids. The J segment lost 4 bases and the V segment lost 4 bases, leaving 11 bases of the junction unmatched. CDR1 SGHNT and CDR2 YYREEE come from the germline V gene (reference sequence). A remark on this clone: Its matching antigen is unknown.

This PCR relied on a set of 60 Vbeta primers and 13 Jbeta primers. Using immunoSEQ multiplex PCR, the repertoire was profiled, and TCRdb retains in-frame clones only, with some absent. The sample table sets out 220,000 or so clones. General study points: In an earlier analysis, productive rearrangement rates for most beta V segments clustered near 90% or 30%. For presence/absence analyses, sequencing depth was assumed to be roughly uniform across donors. Upon later analysis, HLA-associated TCR beta chains proved more clonally expanded than other, equally common chains.

This TCR was sampled from a girl aged 2 to 10 in good health and CMV-seropositive. The chain has TRBV5-4 and TRBJ2-3; 8 bases map to TRBD2. Sequences were obtained from PBMCs. The DNA for the CDR3 is TGTGCCAGCAGCCGAGCGGGAGTTGGTATCGCAGATACGCAGTATTTT. As protein: CASSRAGVGIADTQYF. The whole variable domain, remainder taken from reference TRBV5-4 and TRBJ2-3, is ETGVTQSPTHLIKTRGQQVTLRCSSQSGHNTVSWYQQALGQGPQFIFQYYREEENGRGNFPPRFSGLQFPNYSSELNVNALELDDSALYLCASSRAGVGIADTQYFGPGTRLTVL.